A single sample is the source of the 6 T cell receptor beta chains below, sequenced in a study of T-cell reconstitution after alpha-beta-depleted transplantation in children. Unique molecular identifiers were used in preparing the TCRbeta library. One entry per CDR3 protein results from TCRdb running MiXCR on the PCR reads. Here the sample spans about 72,000 distinct CDR3 sequences, around 7.9% being singletons. The sample in question was PBMCs from the stem cell graft donor, obtained from the stem cell graft. The receptors derive from a human donor who donated a stem cell graft to a child with acute lymphoblastic leukemia.

This clonotype was counted at least ten times. The CDR3 bases are TGTGCCAGCAGTAGATTCTACGAGCAGTACTTC. Its translation: CASSRFYEQYF. The J gene is TRBJ2-7, the V gene TRBV6-2 or TRBV6-3; no firm D call. The germline CDR1 and CDR2 sequences are MNHEY and SVGEGT. The CDR3 contains 11 residues. Trimming left V 5 bases short and J 3 bases short, with 5 bases between.

This clonotype was detected ten times or more. The genes are TRBV7-6 and TRBJ2-7; D is possibly TRBD1 or TRBD2 (5 bases each). The CDR3 totals 14 residues. V gave up 1 base and J gave up 2 bases, with 9 bases separating them. Germline lookup yields CDR1 SGHVS and CDR2 FNYEAQ. CDR3 bases: TGTGCCAGCAGCTTAGACGTGGGACCCTACGAGCAGTACTTC. Translation: CASSLDVGPYEQYF.

This clonotype was picked up many times. This rearrangement joins TRBV29-1 to TRBJ2-1, with D possibly matching TRBD2 (5 bases). The germline CDR1 and CDR2 sequences are SQVTM and ANQGSEA. The length of the CDR3 is 14 residues. V lost 7 bases and J lost 4, with 17 bases in between. DNA for the CDR3: TGCAGCGCAGATCCGGGGTCGGGGTACAATGAGCAGTTCTTC. It yields the protein CSADPGSGYNEQFF.

This clonotype was picked up many times. The chain recombines TRBV27 with TRBJ1-5; 10 bases agree with TRBD1. V shed 3 bases and J 4 bases; nucleotides not matched to a gene: 3. CDR3 size: 15 residues. Germline V gene sequence: CDR1 MNHEY, CDR2 SMNVEV (reference sequence). In DNA, the CDR3 is TGTGCCAGCAGTTTCGGACAGGGGGGTAATCAGCCCCAGCATTTT. This codes for CASSFGQGGNQPQHF.

This clonotype was seen ten or more times. V gene TRBV20-1 combines with J gene TRBJ2-7, with 14 bases that match TRBD2. Germline V lookup: CDR1 DFQATT, CDR2 SNEGSKA (reference sequence). This CDR3 is built from 17 residues. With 1 base clipped from V and 3 bases from J, the junction kept 8 bases outside the gene matches. The CDR3 is CSARGEGTSGRGYEQYF. The CDR3 DNA follows: TGCAGTGCTAGAGGCGAAGGGACTAGCGGGAGAGGCTACGAGCAGTACTTC.

The CDR3 is CASSQPGTSSYNEQFF. CDR3 DNA: TGCGCCAGCAGCCAGCCCGGGACTAGTTCCTACAATGAGCAGTTCTTC. This sequence joins TRBV4-1 and TRBJ2-1; TRBD2 agrees at 8 bases. CDR1 MGHRA and CDR2 YSYEKL come from the germline V gene. CDR3 size: 16 residues. V dropped 3 bases and J dropped 1; count of bases not matched to a gene: 5.